This TCR beta chain was sequenced during a study of regulatory T cells in long-lasting Graves disease. Regarding the study as a whole: TCR diversity was lower in persistent Graves' patients than in newly diagnosed ones.

TCR beta libraries were built with iRepertoire HTBI primers and Arm-PCR of CDR3 regions. MiXCR, applied by TCRdb to the multiplex PCR reads, yields one record per CDR3 protein. The sample records 400,000 to 500,000 distinct CDR3 sequences, about 20% being singletons. There are a few counts of this clonotype. What it binds is not known. The time point here: persistent/refractory GD, antithyroid drugs over 5 years with positive TRAb. After RNA was extracted from PBMCs, the TCR library was made from it. V lost 5 bases and J lost 0, with 9 bases in between. The CDR3 spans 13 residues. The germline CDR1 and CDR2 sequences are SGDLS and YYNGEE.

The sequencing here drew on peripheral blood mononuclear cells (PBMCs), taken when the disease was refractory, from a patient treated with antithyroid drugs. This chain connects TRBV9 to TRBJ2-7, with D uncertain. The sequence was collected from a female donor with Graves disease. CDR3 loop: CASRADSSYEQYF. As DNA, the CDR3 is TGTGCCAGCAGGGCGGATAGCTCCTACGAGCAGTACTTC.